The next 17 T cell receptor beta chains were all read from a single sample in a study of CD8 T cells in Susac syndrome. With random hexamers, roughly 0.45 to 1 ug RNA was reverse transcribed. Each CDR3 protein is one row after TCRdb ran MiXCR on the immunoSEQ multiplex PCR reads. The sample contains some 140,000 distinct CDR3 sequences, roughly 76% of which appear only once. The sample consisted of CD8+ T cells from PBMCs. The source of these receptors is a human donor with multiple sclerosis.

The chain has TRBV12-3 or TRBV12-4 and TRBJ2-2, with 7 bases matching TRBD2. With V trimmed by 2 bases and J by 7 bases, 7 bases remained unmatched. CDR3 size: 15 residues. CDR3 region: CASSLFREELGELFF. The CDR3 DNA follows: TGTGCCAGCAGTTTATTTCGGGAGGAGCTCGGGGAGCTGTTTTTT.

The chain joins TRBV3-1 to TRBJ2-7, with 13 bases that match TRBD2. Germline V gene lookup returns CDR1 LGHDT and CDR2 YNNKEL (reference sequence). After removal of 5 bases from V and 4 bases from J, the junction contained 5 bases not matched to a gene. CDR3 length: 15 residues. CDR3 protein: CASSEGLAGEYEQYV. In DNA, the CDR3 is TGTGCCAGCAGCGAAGGACTAGCGGGAGAGTACGAGCAGTACGTC.

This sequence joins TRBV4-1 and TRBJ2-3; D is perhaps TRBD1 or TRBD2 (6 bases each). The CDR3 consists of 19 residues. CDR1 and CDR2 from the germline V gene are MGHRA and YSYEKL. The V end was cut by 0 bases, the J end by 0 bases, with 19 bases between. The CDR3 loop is CASSQDGTLAVDSTDTQYF. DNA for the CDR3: TGCGCCAGCAGCCAAGATGGGACACTAGCAGTAGATAGCACAGATACGCAGTATTTT.

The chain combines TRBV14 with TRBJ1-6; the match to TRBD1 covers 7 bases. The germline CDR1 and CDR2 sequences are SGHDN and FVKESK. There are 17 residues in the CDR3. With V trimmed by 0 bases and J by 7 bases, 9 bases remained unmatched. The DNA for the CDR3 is TGTGCCAGCAGCCAAGATAGACCCAGGGACAGCAATTCACCCCTCCACTTT. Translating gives CASSQDRPRDSNSPLHF.

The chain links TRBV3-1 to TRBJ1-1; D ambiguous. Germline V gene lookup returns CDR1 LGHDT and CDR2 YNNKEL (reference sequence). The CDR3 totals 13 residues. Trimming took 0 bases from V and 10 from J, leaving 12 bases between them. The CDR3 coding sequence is TGTGCCAGCAGCCAAGATTTGGAGACTTTAGCTTTCTTT. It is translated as CASSQDLETLAFF.

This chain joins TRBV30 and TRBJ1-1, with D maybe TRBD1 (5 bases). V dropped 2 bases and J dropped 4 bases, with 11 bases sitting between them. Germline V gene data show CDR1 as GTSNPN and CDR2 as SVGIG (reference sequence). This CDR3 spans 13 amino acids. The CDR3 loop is CAWSPGSGTEAFF. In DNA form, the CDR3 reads TGTGCCTGGAGTCCAGGGTCCGGCACTGAAGCTTTCTTT.

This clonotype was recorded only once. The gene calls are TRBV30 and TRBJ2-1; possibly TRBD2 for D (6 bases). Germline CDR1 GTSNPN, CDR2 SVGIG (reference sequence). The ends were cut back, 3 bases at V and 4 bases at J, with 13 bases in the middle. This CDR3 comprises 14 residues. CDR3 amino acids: CAWRGLAMYNEQFF. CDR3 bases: TGTGCCTGGAGGGGGCTAGCGATGTACAATGAGCAGTTCTTC.

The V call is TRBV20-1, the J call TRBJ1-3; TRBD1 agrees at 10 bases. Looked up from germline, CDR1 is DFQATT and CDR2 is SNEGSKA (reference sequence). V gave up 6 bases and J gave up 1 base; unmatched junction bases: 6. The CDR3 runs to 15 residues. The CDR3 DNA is TGCAGTGCACCCGGGACAGGGGCTTCTGGAAACACCATATATTTT. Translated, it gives CSAPGTGASGNTIYF.

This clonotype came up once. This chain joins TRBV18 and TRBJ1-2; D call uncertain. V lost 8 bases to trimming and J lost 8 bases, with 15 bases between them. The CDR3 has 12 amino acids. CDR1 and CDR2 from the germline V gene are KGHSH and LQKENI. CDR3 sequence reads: CASPGEGGGYTF. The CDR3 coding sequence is TGTGCCAGCCCGGGAGAAGGAGGCGGCTACACCTTC.

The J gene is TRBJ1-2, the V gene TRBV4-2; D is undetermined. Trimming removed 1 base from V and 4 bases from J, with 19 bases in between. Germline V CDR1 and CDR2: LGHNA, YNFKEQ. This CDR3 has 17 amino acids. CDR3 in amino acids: CASSQVVLEGGGYGYTF. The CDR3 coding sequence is TGTGCCAGCAGCCAAGTAGTCCTGGAGGGAGGAGGCTATGGCTACACCTTC.

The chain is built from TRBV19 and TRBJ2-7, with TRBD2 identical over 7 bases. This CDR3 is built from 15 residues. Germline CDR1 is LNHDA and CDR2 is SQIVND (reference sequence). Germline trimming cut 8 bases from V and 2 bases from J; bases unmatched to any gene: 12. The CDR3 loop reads CASSRGGALTYEQYF. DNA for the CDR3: TGTGCCAGTTCGAGGGGAGGGGCACTTACCTACGAGCAGTACTTC.

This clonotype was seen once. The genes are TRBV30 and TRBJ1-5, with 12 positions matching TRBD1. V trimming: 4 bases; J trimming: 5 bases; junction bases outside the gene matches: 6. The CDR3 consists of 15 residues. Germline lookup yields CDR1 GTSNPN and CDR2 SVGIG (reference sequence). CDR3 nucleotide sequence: TGTGCCTGGACCGTCGGGACAGGGGGCCATCAGCCCCAGCATTTT. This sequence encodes CAWTVGTGGHQPQHF.

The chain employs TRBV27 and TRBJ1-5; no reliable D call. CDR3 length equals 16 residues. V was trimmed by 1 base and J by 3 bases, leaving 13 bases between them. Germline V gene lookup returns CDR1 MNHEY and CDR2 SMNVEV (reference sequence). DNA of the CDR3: TGTGCCAGCAGTTTATTGGGCAAGAAACACAATCAGCCCCAGCATTTT. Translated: CASSLLGKKHNQPQHF.

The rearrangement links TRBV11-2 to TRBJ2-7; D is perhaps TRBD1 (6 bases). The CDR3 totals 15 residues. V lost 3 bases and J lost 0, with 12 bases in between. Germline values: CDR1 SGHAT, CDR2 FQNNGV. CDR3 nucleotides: TGTGCCAGCAGCTTTGGGGGCCAAGGCTCCTACGAGCAGTACTTC. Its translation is CASSFGGQGSYEQYF. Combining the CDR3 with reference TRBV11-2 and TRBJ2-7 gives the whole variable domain EAGVAQSPRYKIIEKRQSVAFWCNPISGHATLYWYQQILGQGPKLLIQFQNNGVVDDSQLPKDRFSAERLKGVDSTLKIQPAKLEDSAVYLCASSFGGQGSYEQYFGPGTRLTVT.

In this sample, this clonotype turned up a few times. DNA for the CDR3: TGTGCCAGCAGTTACTCAGCCGGGGAGGTTACTGAAGCTTTCTTT. Translation gives CASSYSAGEVTEAFF. The chain employs TRBV6-5 and TRBJ1-1; D gene ambiguous. Germline CDR1 reads MNHEY; CDR2 reads SVGAGI. V was pared by 0 bases and J by 5 bases, with 13 bases between. The CDR3 spans 15 residues.

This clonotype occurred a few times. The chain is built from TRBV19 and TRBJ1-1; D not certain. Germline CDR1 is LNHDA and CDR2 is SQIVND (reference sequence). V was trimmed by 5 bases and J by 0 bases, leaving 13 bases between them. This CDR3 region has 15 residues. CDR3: CASSQNREVNTEAFF. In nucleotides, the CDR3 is TGTGCCAGTAGTCAAAATCGGGAGGTGAACACTGAAGCTTTCTTT.

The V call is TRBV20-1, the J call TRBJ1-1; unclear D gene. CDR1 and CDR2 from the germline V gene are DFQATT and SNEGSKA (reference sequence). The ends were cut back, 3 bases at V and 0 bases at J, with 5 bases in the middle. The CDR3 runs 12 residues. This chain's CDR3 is CSASSLNTEAFF. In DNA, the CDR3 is TGCAGTGCTAGTTCGTTGAACACTGAAGCTTTCTTT.